The rows below give T cell receptor beta chains drawn from one sample of a study of OX40 agonist ivuxolimab in advanced cancers. The table came from immunoSEQ multiplex PCR; TCRdb's copy has only in-frame clones and leaves some out. In the table there are over 20,000 clones, about 88% of which are singletons. Sequencing was performed on CD4+ or CD8+ T cells sorted from blood, taken in a trial of the OX40 agonist ivuxolimab. Receptor source: an adult with an advanced solid tumor such as melanoma, head and neck, liver or kidney cancer. The CDR3 runs from the conserved cysteine through the conserved F or W. The D gene is left open where the match is weak. The size entry is marked missing in some rows and otherwise reads once, few, many or a size class.

len	d_gene	abundance	v_gene	j_gene	CDR3aa	CDR3nt
17	TRBD2	NA	TRBV7-2	TRBJ2-3	CASSRITIAGGSDTQYF	TGTGCCAGCAGCCGAATAACGATAGCGGGAGGATCAGATACGCAGTATTTT
14	NA	few	TRBV28	TRBJ2-3	CASSFLSGTDTQYF	TGTGCCAGCAGTTTTTTGAGTGGAACAGATACGCAGTATTTT
15	NA	NA	TRBV9	TRBJ2-1	CASSVAGGFPNEQFF	TGTGCCAGCAGCGTAGCTGGAGGGTTCCCCAATGAGCAGTTCTTC
13	NA	NA	TRBV4-3	TRBJ2-7	CASSLGAGGLQYF	TGCGCCAGCAGCCTTGGGGCAGGAGGTTTGCAGTACTTC
12	NA	NA	TRBV7-9	TRBJ2-1	CASSPRVGEQFF	TGTGCCAGCAGCCCCAGGGTGGGTGAGCAGTTCTTC
15	NA	NA	TRBV11-2	TRBJ2-7	CASSLGGRITYEQYF	TGTGCCAGCAGCTTAGGGGGCAGGATTACCTACGAGCAGTACTTC
14	NA	NA	TRBV29-1	TRBJ1-1	CSVEPRGMNTEAFF	TGCAGCGTTGAACCCAGGGGCATGAACACTGAAGCTTTCTTT
16	TRBD2	NA	TRBV10-1	TRBJ2-1	CASSGGSSGSRDEQFF	TGCGCCAGCAGCGGGGGGTCTAGCGGGAGCCGCGATGAGCAGTTCTTC
15	TRBD2	NA	TRBV15	TRBJ2-7	CATSRGGLGKYEQYF	TGTGCCACCAGCAGAGGGGGACTAGGAAAATACGAGCAGTACTTC
17	TRBD2	NA	TRBV30	TRBJ2-2	CAWRPLTSGSVVGELFF	TGTGCCTGGAGGCCCCTCACTAGCGGGAGTGTTGTCGGGGAGCTGTTTTTT
17	TRBD2	NA	TRBV9	TRBJ2-1	CASSPISAGGPYNEQFF	TGTGCCAGCAGCCCAATTTCTGCGGGAGGGCCATACAATGAGCAGTTCTTC
14	TRBD1	NA	TRBV19	TRBJ2-7	CASSIGTVSYEQYF	TGTGCCAGTAGTATTGGGACAGTTTCCTACGAGCAGTACTTC
14	TRBD2	few	TRBV10-1	TRBJ2-7	CASSERLAGDEQYF	TGCGCCAGCAGTGAGCGGCTAGCGGGAGACGAGCAGTACTTC
14	NA	once	TRBV9	TRBJ2-7	CASSVAEDNYEQYF	TGTGCCAGCAGCGTAGCTGAGGACAACTACGAGCAGTACTTC
14	NA	NA	TRBV29-1	TRBJ2-1	CSVEGGTKGNEQFF	TGCAGCGTTGAGGGCGGGACCAAAGGGAATGAGCAGTTCTTC
16	TRBD1	NA	TRBV19	TRBJ1-5	CASSYFPTGADQPQHF	TGTGCCAGTAGTTACTTTCCCACAGGGGCAGATCAGCCCCAGCATTTT
16	TRBD2	NA	TRBV18	TRBJ2-7	CASSPSSGRWSYEQYF	TGTGCCAGCTCACCATCGAGCGGGAGGTGGTCCTACGAGCAGTACTTC
16	NA	once	TRBV5-3	TRBJ2-1	CARSIPSGGSYNEQFF	TGTGCCAGAAGCATCCCCTCAGGCGGCTCCTACAATGAGCAGTTCTTC
17	NA	NA	TRBV10-2	TRBJ2-7	CASSEIGSGLGGREQYF	TGCGCCAGCAGTGAGATTGGGAGTGGACTAGGGGGCCGCGAGCAGTACTTC
16	TRBD1	NA	TRBV7-2	TRBJ2-7	CASSRPGQGRFYEQYF	TGTGCCAGCAGCCGACCGGGACAGGGCAGATTCTACGAGCAGTACTTC
12	NA	NA	TRBV6-5	TRBJ2-2	CASTLAGGELFF	TGTGCCAGCACCCTGGCTGGGGGGGAGCTGTTTTTT
13	TRBD1	few	TRBV14	TRBJ1-1	CASSQYRGTEAFF	TGTGCCAGCAGCCAGTACAGGGGAACTGAAGCTTTCTTT
14	NA	NA	TRBV11-2	TRBJ1-2	CASSLAPPLEGYTF	TGTGCCAGCAGCTTAGCCCCCCCTCTTGAAGGCTACACCTTC
18	TRBD1	NA	TRBV4-1	TRBJ2-1	CASSQDRRRTGEMNEQFF	TGCGCCAGCAGCCAAGATAGGCGGAGGACAGGGGAAATGAATGAGCAGTTCTTC
17	TRBD2	NA	TRBV4-1	TRBJ2-7	CASSQPSSSGRFYEQYF	TGCGCCAGCAGCCAGCCGAGTTCTAGCGGGAGGTTCTACGAGCAGTACTTC
11	NA	NA	TRBV20-1	TRBJ1-1	CSASSSREAFF	TGCAGTGCTAGTTCTAGCAGGGAAGCTTTCTTT
12	NA	NA	TRBV7-2	TRBJ2-5	CASSLVGETQYF	TGTGCCAGCAGCTTAGTCGGCGAAACCCAGTACTTC
18	TRBD2	NA	TRBV25-1	TRBJ2-5	CASSEFGLAGVLQGTQYF	TGTGCCAGCAGTGAATTTGGACTAGCGGGAGTTCTCCAAGGGACCCAGTACTTC
15	NA	NA	TRBV19	TRBJ2-1	CASSPSDLTSNEQFF	TGTGCCAGTAGTCCATCGGACTTAACCTCCAATGAGCAGTTCTTC